This TCR beta chain was captured in a study of shared clonotypes between healthy human individuals. The wider study: Per donor, three plates held CD4 naive cells, three held CD4 memory, two held CD8 naive and one held CD8 memory.

General study results and limits: The study's rarefaction showed incomplete sorted-subset sequencing despite large depth.

About this clone itself: Antigen: not known.

Sequencing was at deep level. Produced via immunoSEQ multiplex PCR; TCRdb's table is partial and in-frame only. The sample holds 550,000 to 850,000 clones, 72% seen once. The CDR3 runs to 16 residues. J was trimmed by 7 bases and V by 1 base; bases with no gene match: 8. Per the germline V gene, CDR1 is SGHVS and CDR2 is FQNEAQ. This sequence originates from a woman in her 30s in good health. V gene TRBV7-8 combines with J gene TRBJ1-5; 9 positions match TRBD1. The sequencing sample was made of memory CD4+ T cells sorted from blood. Regarding subset: CD45RA-negative fraction. The CDR3 DNA sequence: TGTGCCAGCAGCTTAGTGAGGGACAGGGTTAAACAGCCCCAGCATTTT. Protein sequence: CASSLVRDRVKQPQHF.